This TCR beta chain was profiled in a study of blood T cell repertoires in COVID-19. On the study more broadly: PBMCs, B-cell-depleted T cells, or T cells provided the cDNA or gDNA that made up the material.

Only in-frame clones appear in the TCRdb table, and some are missing; sequencing was by immunoSEQ multiplex PCR. Counted here are a few hundred thousand clones, 84% occurring once; the ten biggest clones make up 5.5% to 7.5%. Per germline, CDR1 LNHDA and CDR2 SQIVND (reference sequence). The CDR3 covers 14 residues. V was clipped by 6 bases and J by 8 bases; unmatched bases: 7. In terms of age and location, participants ranged from about 18 to 95 years and lived in approximately 24 US areas. Two negative PCRs, clearance, or symptom resolution were required of recovered Cohort 3 donors. The clonotype was recovered from a woman in her thirties or forties who had recovered from COVID-19. The rearrangement uses TRBV19 and TRBJ1-4; 9 bases line up with TRBD1. Sequencing used PBMCs or T cells enriched from blood (not recorded which). CDR3 amino acids: CASRSTGGSEKLFF. The CDR3 DNA reads TGTGCCAGTAGATCGACAGGGGGTTCGGAAAAACTGTTTTTT.